This TCR beta chain was observed in a study of CD8+CD57+ T cells in acquired aplastic anemia (dated 2018 in TCRdb). Regarding the study in general: A mean of around 3 ug of DNA, ranging from roughly 0.17 to 30 ug, was extracted from sorted CD4+ and CD8+ cells. A CD8+CD57+ expansion meant a frequency higher than the mean frequency seen in healthy subjects.

Comment on this clonotype: Its antigen has not been determined. This may stem from a read error, because a much larger clone lies one nucleotide away.

General findings and caveats noted by the study authors: Although around 30 CD8+ CDR3 sequences were shared by patients and controls, these sequences appeared highly expressed in patients and within the immunodominant clones of patients. Between patients and healthy controls, no significant difference in CD8+ Simpson's diversity was found (P=0.060).

TCR beta VDJ combination and CDR3 sequence profiling used genomic DNA as the template. TCR repertoire sequencing was run on an Illumina HiSeq 2000. The source study handled its data this way. Repertoires were assessed using TRBV/TRBJ rearrangement plots, CDR3 size and DJ length profiles, and Simpson's diversity index. The most abundant DNA sequence in the deep sequencing data was taken as the immunodominant clone. CDR3 amino acid sequences were screened for sharing across subjects and were compared with published repertoires and the VDJdb database. TCRdb reprocessed the public reads (quality trimming at Q25 with fastp, clone calling with MiXCR) and kept in-frame beta chains. Identical CDR3 protein sequences are pooled into one entry, listed with their most common genes and DNA. Here the V and J calls rest on TCRdb's processing, not on the authors' analysis. Within this sample are 260,000 or so distinct CDR3 sequences, with roughly half of them counted one time only. Together, the top ten hold approximately 7.8% of the sample.

Patients chosen for sequencing had shown expansion of CD8+CD57+ cells by flow cytometry. All patients had severe acquired aplastic anemia diagnosed by International Study of Aplastic Anemia and Agranulocytosis and Camitta criteria. At the time blood was sampled, none of the patients had received any therapy. TCR repertoires of sorted CD4+ and CD8+ blood T cells from severe aplastic anemia patients and healthy subjects were deep-sequenced in the study. In the USA, patient enrollment took place under clinicaltrials.gov protocols 00001620, 01623167, 00001397, 00071045, 00081523 and 00961064. Ficoll-Paque density gradient centrifugation was used to isolate peripheral blood mononuclear cells. Before DNA extraction, CD4+ and CD8+ T cells were sorted with FACS or magnetic beads. The cysteine opens and the phenylalanine closes a CDR3 of 14 amino acids. The DNA shown is the 42-base CDR3, in frame from base 1. V is cut by 7 bases and J by 13 bases, and the space between the germline ends is 23 bases. CDR1 and CDR2, looked up from the germline V gene, are MDHEN and SYDVKM.

The source is a human donor with aplastic anemia. The chain is made from TRBV28 and TRBJ1-5; no D gene is confidently identified. Material: sorted CD4+, CD8+, or CD8+CD57+ T cells (not recorded which) from PBMCs. The nucleotide sequence is TGTGCCAGCAAGGAAGAGACAAGGAAGAAGGTTCAGCATTTT. Translation gives CASKEETRKKVQHF.